This T cell receptor beta chain was recovered during a study of blood T cell repertoires in COVID-19. Recovered status in Cohort 3 required two negative PCRs, clearance, or symptom resolution. V gave up 0 bases and J gave up 10 bases, with 17 bases separating them. There are 16 residues in the CDR3. The germline gives CDR1 SGDLS, CDR2 YYNGEE. Sequencing used immunoSEQ multiplex PCR; TCRdb keeps in-frame clones, though not all of them. The sample lists 490,000 or so clones, about 88% occurring once. A single count supports this clone. The V gene is TRBV9, the J gene TRBJ1-6; possible D gene TRBD1, 5 bases. Material for sequencing was PBMCs or T cells enriched from blood (not recorded which). This receptor was taken from a woman aged 55-69 years who had recovered from COVID-19. The CDR3 nucleotides are TGTGCCAGCAGCGTAGGTCCAGGGTCCCCCGTATCACCCCTCCACTTT. This gives the protein CASSVGPGSPVSPLHF.